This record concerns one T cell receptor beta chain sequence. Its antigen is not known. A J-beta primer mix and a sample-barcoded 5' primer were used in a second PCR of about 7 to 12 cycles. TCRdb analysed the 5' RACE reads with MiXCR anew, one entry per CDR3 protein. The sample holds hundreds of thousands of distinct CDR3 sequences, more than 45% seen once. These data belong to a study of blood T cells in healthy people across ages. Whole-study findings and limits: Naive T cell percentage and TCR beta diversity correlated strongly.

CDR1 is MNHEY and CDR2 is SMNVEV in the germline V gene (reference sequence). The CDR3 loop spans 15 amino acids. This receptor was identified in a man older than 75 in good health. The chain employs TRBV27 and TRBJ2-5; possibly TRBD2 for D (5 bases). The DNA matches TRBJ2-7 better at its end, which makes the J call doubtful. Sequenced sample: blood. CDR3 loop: CASSLAVVGAYEQYF. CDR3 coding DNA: TGTGCCAGCAGTTTAGCGGTTGTGGGAGCCTACGAGCAGTACTTC.